The 31 T cell receptor beta chains listed next were all sequenced from one sample in a study of beta chain features in type 1 diabetes. Sequenced material consisted of expressed TCRB transcripts (all of the isolated RNA was reverse transcribed). TCRdb keeps only in-frame clones here, not all; method: immunoSEQ multiplex PCR. The table records approximately 470,000 clones, about 32% of them present only once. The material sequenced was naive CD4+ T cells from blood. These receptor sequences come from a man between 18 and 29 years old in good health.

This clone was observed a handful of times. The chain links TRBV29-1 to TRBJ1-1; D is perhaps TRBD1 (5 bases). CDR1 is SQVTM and CDR2 is ANQGSEA in the germline V gene. CDR3 size: 13 residues. The V end was cut by 4 bases, the J end by 6 bases, with 15 bases between. The CDR3 DNA is TGCAGCGTTGGAACCTCCCTAGGGGCTGAAGCTTTCTTT. It translates to CSVGTSLGAEAFF.

This clone was seen more than once but under ten times. The rearrangement uses TRBV7-9 and TRBJ2-1; perhaps TRBD2 as D (5 bases). The CDR3 runs to 13 residues. Per the germline V gene, CDR1 is SEHNR and CDR2 is FQNEAQ (reference sequence). With 7 bases removed from V and 4 bases from J, the gap between germline ends came to 11 bases. Here the CDR3 reads CASIRGGYNEQFF. CDR3 DNA sequence: TGTGCCAGCATCCGGGGTGGGTACAATGAGCAGTTCTTC. Complete variable domain (other parts from reference TRBV7-9 and TRBJ2-1): DTGVSQNPRHKITKRGQNVTFRCDPISEHNRLYWYRQTLGQGPEFLTYFQNEAQLEKSRLLSDRFSAERPKGSFSTLEIQRTEQGDSAMYLCASIRGGYNEQFFGPGTRLTVL.

The chain has TRBV15 and TRBJ1-1, with TRBD1 matching 8 bases. Germline loops: CDR1 LNHNV, CDR2 YYDKDF (reference sequence). The junction had 5 bases not matched to a gene; V was cut back by 1 base and J by 10 bases. The CDR3 runs 13 residues. The CDR3 reads CATSRGQGARAFF. The CDR3 coding sequence is TGTGCCACCAGCAGAGGCCAGGGGGCGAGAGCTTTCTTT.

The chain joins TRBV15 to TRBJ1-2, with D hard to call. The germline V and J ends were trimmed by 3 bases and 4 bases, with 9 bases remaining between them. This CDR3 is 13 amino acids long. Germline V gives CDR1 LNHNV, CDR2 YYDKDF (reference sequence). The CDR3 DNA is TGTGCCACCAGCAGCGGGGTTAGCTATGGCTACACCTTC. This sequence encodes CATSSGVSYGYTF.

This chain joins TRBV6-5 and TRBJ2-7; 7 bases match TRBD2. This CDR3 spans 13 amino acids. J was trimmed by 0 bases and V by 7 bases; bases with no gene match: 3. Germline CDR1 and CDR2: MNHEY and SVGAGI. The CDR3 DNA is TGTGCCAGCACCCGGGACTACTCCTACGAGCAGTACTTC. It yields the protein CASTRDYSYEQYF.

This clone was seen a few times. This chain connects TRBV10-3 to TRBJ2-7; D is unresolved. The CDR3 consists of 11 residues. Trimming pared 4 bases from V and 5 bases from J, leaving 6 bases between. The germline V gene has CDR1 ENHRY and CDR2 SYGVKD. This chain's CDR3 is CAISVDHEQYF. CDR3 bases: TGTGCCATCAGTGTGGACCACGAGCAGTACTTC.

This clone has only a few counts. The chain couples TRBV29-1 to TRBJ2-5; 7 bases are a match to TRBD2. V lost 1 base to trimming and J lost 1 base; unmatched junction nucleotides: 6. The CDR3 loop spans 15 amino acids. CDR1 and CDR2 (germline): SQVTM, ANQGSEA. In DNA, the CDR3 is TGCAGCGTTGAAGTGGAGGGAGGGGTCCAAGAGACCCAGTACTTC. It yields the protein CSVEVEGGVQETQYF.

The chain is built from TRBV30 and TRBJ2-3; D is uncertain. Germline-derived CDR1 and CDR2 are GTSNPN and SVGIG (reference sequence). V dropped 0 bases and J dropped 0 bases, with 7 bases sitting between them. The CDR3 is 14 residues long. In DNA, the CDR3 is TGTGCCTGGAGTGTAATCTCGAGCACAGATACGCAGTATTTT. Translating gives CAWSVISSTDTQYF.

The V and J genes are TRBV10-3 and TRBJ2-5, with 11 nucleotides matching TRBD1. The V gene end was trimmed by 8 bases and the J gene end by 5 bases; junction bases not matched to a gene: 7. CDR3 size: 14 residues. Germline values: CDR1 ENHRY, CDR2 SYGVKD. The chain's CDR3 is CAIQDRGRSETQYF. The CDR3 DNA sequence: TGTGCCATCCAGGACAGGGGGCGATCGGAGACCCAGTACTTC.

The table lists this clone with a few counts. The rearrangement joins TRBV30 to TRBJ2-1; TRBD2 aligns across 11 bases. Germline V gene sequence: CDR1 GTSNPN, CDR2 SVGIG (reference sequence). The CDR3 loop spans 15 amino acids. Trimming at V came to 0 bases and at J to 10 bases, leaving 8 bases not matched to a gene. The CDR3 DNA reads TGTGCCTGGAGTGTACTACTAGCGGGAGCTGGGGAGCAGTTCTTC. It specifies CAWSVLLAGAGEQFF.

This clone was detected a few times. The chain carries TRBV30 and TRBJ1-2; no reliable D call. This CDR3 region has 13 residues. Germline assignment: CDR1 GTSNPN and CDR2 SVGIG (reference sequence). V shed 0 bases and J shed 1 base, with 6 bases lying between them. The CDR3 protein is CAWSVRSNYGYTF. Written as DNA, the CDR3 is TGTGCCTGGAGTGTTAGGAGTAACTATGGCTACACCTTC. The full variable domain, in which reference TRBV30 and TRBJ1-2 provide the parts outside the CDR3, is SQTIHQWPATLVQPVGSPLSLECTVEGTSNPNLYWYRQAAGRGLQLLFYSVGIGQISSEVPQNLSASRPQDRQFILSSKKLLLSDSGFYLCAWSVRSNYGYTFGSGTRLTVV.

The sample holds a few counts of this clone. The J gene is TRBJ2-2, the V gene TRBV7-9; either TRBD1 or TRBD2 may supply D (5 bases each). This CDR3 region has 14 residues. Per germline, CDR1 SEHNR and CDR2 FQNEAQ (reference sequence). V was pared by 8 bases and J by 0 bases, with 10 bases between. The CDR3 loop reads CASGTGTNTGELFF. The DNA of the CDR3 is TGTGCCAGCGGGACGGGAACGAACACCGGGGAGCTGTTTTTT.

V and J are TRBV28 and TRBJ2-7; D is possibly TRBD2 (5 bases). This CDR3 contains 12 residues. Germline CDR1 and CDR2: MDHEN and SYDVKM. V gave up 3 bases and J gave up 3 bases, with 6 bases separating them. The CDR3 sequence: CASSFRDYEQYF. For the CDR3, the DNA is TGTGCCAGCAGTTTCCGGGACTACGAGCAGTACTTC. The whole variable domain, filled in from reference TRBV28 and TRBJ2-7, reads DVKVTQSSRYLVKRTGEKVFLECVQDMDHENMFWYRQDPGLGLRLIYFSYDVKMKEKGDIPEGYSVSREKKERFSLILESASTNQTSMYLCASSFRDYEQYFGPGTRLTVT.

This CDR3 is CASRLRSDPYNEQFF. DNA for the CDR3: TGTGCCAGCAGACTCCGGTCGGATCCCTACAATGAGCAGTTCTTC. The V gene is TRBV7-2, the J gene TRBJ2-1; no clear D gene. V lost 6 bases and J lost 2, with 14 bases in between. Looked up from germline, CDR1 is SGHTA and CDR2 is FQGNSA. This CDR3 has 15 residues.

The chain links TRBV4-3 to TRBJ2-7; 7 bases align to TRBD2. This CDR3 contains 15 residues. With 0 bases clipped from V and 2 bases from J, the junction kept 4 bases outside the gene matches. The germline V gene encodes CDR1 LGHNA and CDR2 YSLEER. CDR3 coding DNA: TGCGCCAGCAGCCAAGATCGACTAGCTACCTACGAGCAGTACTTC. Translating it yields CASSQDRLATYEQYF.

The chain employs TRBV29-1 and TRBJ1-1; D gene unclear. Germline CDR1 and CDR2: SQVTM and ANQGSEA. The CDR3 loop spans 12 amino acids. Trimming pared 7 bases from V and 4 bases from J, leaving 13 bases between. CDR3 sequence reads: CSAVEEGTEAFF. CDR3 DNA sequence: TGCAGCGCTGTTGAGGAAGGCACTGAAGCTTTCTTT. Full variable domain (rest looked up from reference TRBV29-1 and TRBJ1-1): SAVISQKPSRDICQRGTSLTIQCQVDSQVTMMFWYRQQPGQSLTLIATANQGSEATYESGFVIDKFPISRPNLTFSTLTVSNMSPEDSSIYLCSAVEEGTEAFFGQGTRLTVV.

The DNA for the CDR3 is TGCGCCAGCAGCTTGGTTAGCGGGAGTGGCACAGATACGCAGTATTTT. This encodes CASSLVSGSGTDTQYF. This chain uses TRBV5-1 with TRBJ2-3; 9 nucleotides agree with TRBD2. CDR3 size: 16 residues. V gave up 0 bases and J gave up 1 base; unmatched junction bases: 3. The germline V gene encodes CDR1 SGHRS and CDR2 YFSETQ.

This clone was detected a few times. V is TRBV5-1 and J is TRBJ2-3; 8 positions agree with TRBD1. The trim removed 2 bases at V and 0 bases at J, leaving 5 bases unmatched. Germline-derived CDR1 and CDR2 are SGHRS and YFSETQ. This CDR3 is built from 16 residues. CDR3 residues: CASSFRQGRSTDTQYF. The CDR3 DNA follows: TGCGCCAGCAGCTTTCGACAGGGGAGAAGCACAGATACGCAGTATTTT.

This clone was found a few times. The J gene is TRBJ2-1, the V gene TRBV5-1; unclear D gene. The V end was cut by 4 bases, the J end by 15 bases, with 26 bases between. CDR1 and CDR2 from the germline V gene are SGHRS and YFSETQ. The CDR3 is made up of 15 amino acids. This chain's CDR3 is CASSPGTSVEMSSFF. CDR3 nucleotide sequence: TGCGCCAGCAGCCCCGGAACCTCCGTGGAGATGAGTTCGTTCTTC.

In this sample, this clone turned up a few times. The chain couples TRBV2 to TRBJ2-7; 7 nucleotides align to TRBD1. The length of the CDR3 is 15 residues. From germline, CDR1 is SNHLY and CDR2 FYNNEI. V gave up 6 bases and J gave up 3 bases; unmatched junction bases: 11. CDR3 DNA: TGTGCCAGCAGCCTACAGGGGCTACCATACTACGAGCAGTACTTC. Translation gives CASSLQGLPYYEQYF.

The chain has TRBV29-1 and TRBJ1-2; no definite D call. V was trimmed by 6 bases and J by 3 bases, leaving 14 bases between them. This CDR3 spans 13 amino acids. Looked up from germline, CDR1 is SQVTM and CDR2 is ANQGSEA. The CDR3 reads CSVWAATDYGYTF. The CDR3 region has the DNA TGCAGCGTCTGGGCCGCGACGGACTATGGCTACACCTTC. Full variable domain (rest looked up from reference TRBV29-1 and TRBJ1-2): SAVISQKPSRDICQRGTSLTIQCQVDSQVTMMFWYRQQPGQSLTLIATANQGSEATYESGFVIDKFPISRPNLTFSTLTVSNMSPEDSSIYLCSVWAATDYGYTFGSGTRLTVV.

This clone was observed a handful of times. For the CDR3, the DNA is TGCGCCAGCTCCCGACTAGCGGGAGCTAGCGAGCAGTACTTC. Its translation: CASSRLAGASEQYF. The V and J genes are TRBV4-3 and TRBJ2-7; 12 nucleotides align to TRBD2. The germline V gene has CDR1 LGHNA and CDR2 YSLEER. J lost 6 bases, V lost 8 bases, and 8 bases had no gene match. This CDR3 spans 14 amino acids.

The V gene is TRBV12-2, the J gene TRBJ1-5. TRBV12-2 is classified as a pseudogene. The CDR3 has 17 residues. CDR3 in amino acids: CASRLVRGPRSTQPQHF. The CDR3 DNA reads as TGTGCAAGTCGCTTAGTTCGGGGTCCCAGGTCCACTCAGCCCCAGCATTTT.

The chain carries TRBV15 and TRBJ1-2; D might be TRBD1 (5 bases). V was trimmed by 0 bases and J by 2 bases, leaving 13 bases between them. Germline-derived CDR1 and CDR2 are LNHNV and YYDKDF (reference sequence). This CDR3 is 16 amino acids long. CDR3 loop: CATSRDYWEGNYGYTF. In nucleotides, the CDR3 is TGTGCCACCAGCAGAGATTATTGGGAGGGGAACTATGGCTACACCTTC.

J is TRBJ1-2 and V is TRBV30; D is unresolved. The V gene's germline CDR1 is GTSNPN and CDR2 SVGIG (reference sequence). V lost 2 bases and J 2 bases, leaving 9 bases between the germline ends. The CDR3 extends over 13 amino acids. The CDR3 DNA reads as TGTGCCTGGAGTCCCCGGACGAACTATGGCTACACCTTC. Protein sequence: CAWSPRTNYGYTF.

V usage is TRBV7-9 and J usage is TRBJ2-4; TRBD1 agrees at 7 bases. This CDR3 is 16 amino acids long. CDR1 is SEHNR and CDR2 is FQNEAQ in the germline V gene (reference sequence). After removal of 1 base from V and 1 base from J, the junction contained 4 bases not matched to a gene. In DNA, the CDR3 is TGTGCCAGCAGCTTAGAAGGGGGCGAGGCCAAAAACATTCAGTACTTC. It yields the protein CASSLEGGEAKNIQYF.

This clone occurred a few times. The chain carries TRBV25-1 and TRBJ2-7; 8 nucleotides agree with TRBD1. CDR3 size: 14 residues. Germline CDR1 is MGHDK and CDR2 is SYGVNS. Losses at the gene ends were 5 bases for V and 2 bases for J; bases not matched to a gene: 5. The CDR3 protein is CASSRQGSTYEQYF. As DNA, the CDR3 is TGTGCCAGCAGTAGACAGGGGAGCACCTACGAGCAGTACTTC.

The V and J genes are TRBV11-2 and TRBJ2-3, with D maybe TRBD1 (5 bases). The CDR3 is 14 amino acids. Germline V gives CDR1 SGHAT, CDR2 FQNNGV. The V end lost 5 bases, the J end lost 4 bases, and 13 bases lay between the germline ends. The CDR3 protein is CASSAVQGADTQYF. In DNA, the CDR3 is TGTGCCAGCAGCGCAGTCCAAGGGGCAGATACGCAGTATTTT.

This clone was seen only a few times. The chain joins TRBV19 to TRBJ2-4, with 10 bases fitting TRBD2. The germline CDR1 and CDR2 sequences are LNHDA and SQIVND (reference sequence). V lost 6 bases and J lost 4; bases outside the gene matches: 3. This CDR3 spans 14 amino acids. The DNA for the CDR3 is TGTGCCAGTAGGGAACTAGCGGGAAAAAACATTCAGTACTTC. Translating it yields CASRELAGKNIQYF.

This clone was seen only a few times. This sequence joins TRBV29-1 and TRBJ1-1, with D hard to call. This CDR3 region has 13 residues. The germline V gene encodes CDR1 SQVTM and CDR2 ANQGSEA. V was cut by 0 bases and J by 4 bases, with 9 bases left in between. CDR3 DNA sequence: TGCAGCGTTGAAGATCTGCGGGGCACTGAAGCTTTCTTT. Encoded protein: CSVEDLRGTEAFF.

V usage is TRBV30 and J usage is TRBJ2-3, with D perhaps matching TRBD1 (5 bases). V was clipped by 2 bases and J by 3 bases, with 9 bases between them. This CDR3 has 13 amino acids. The V gene's germline CDR1 is GTSNPN and CDR2 SVGIG (reference sequence). CDR3 sequence: CAWSPRGTDTQYF. In nucleotides, the CDR3 is TGTGCCTGGAGTCCAAGGGGTACAGATACGCAGTATTTT.